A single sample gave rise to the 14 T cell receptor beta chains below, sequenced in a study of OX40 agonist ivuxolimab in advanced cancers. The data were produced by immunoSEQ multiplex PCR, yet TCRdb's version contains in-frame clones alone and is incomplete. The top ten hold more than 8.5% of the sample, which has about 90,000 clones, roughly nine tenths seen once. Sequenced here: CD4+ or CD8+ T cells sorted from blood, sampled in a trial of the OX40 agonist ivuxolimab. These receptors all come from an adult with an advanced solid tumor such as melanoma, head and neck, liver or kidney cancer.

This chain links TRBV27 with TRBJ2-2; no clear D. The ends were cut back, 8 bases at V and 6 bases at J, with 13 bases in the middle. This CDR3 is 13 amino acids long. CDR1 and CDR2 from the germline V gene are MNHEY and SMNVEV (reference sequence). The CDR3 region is CASHQPPPGELFF. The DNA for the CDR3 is TGTGCCAGCCATCAACCACCTCCCGGGGAGCTGTTTTTT.

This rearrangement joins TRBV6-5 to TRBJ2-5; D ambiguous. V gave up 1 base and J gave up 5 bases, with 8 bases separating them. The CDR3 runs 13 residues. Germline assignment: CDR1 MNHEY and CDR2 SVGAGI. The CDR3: CASSYYSRETQYF. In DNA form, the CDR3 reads TGTGCCAGCAGTTACTATTCACGGGAGACCCAGTACTTC.

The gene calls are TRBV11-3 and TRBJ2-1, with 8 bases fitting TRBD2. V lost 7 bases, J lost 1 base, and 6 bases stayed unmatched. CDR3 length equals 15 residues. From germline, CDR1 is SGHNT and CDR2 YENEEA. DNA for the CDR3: TGTGCCAGCACCCTCCGGGAGGGGTCCTACAATGAGCAGTTCTTC. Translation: CASTLREGSYNEQFF.

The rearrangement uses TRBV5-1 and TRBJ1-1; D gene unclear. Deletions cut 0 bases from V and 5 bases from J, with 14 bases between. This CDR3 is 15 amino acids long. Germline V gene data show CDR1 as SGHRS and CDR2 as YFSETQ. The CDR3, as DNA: TGCGCCAGCAGCTTGGCAAACACGGAGGCGACTGAAGCTTTCTTT. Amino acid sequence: CASSLANTEATEAFF. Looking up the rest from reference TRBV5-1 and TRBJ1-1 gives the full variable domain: KAGVTQTPRYLIKTRGQQVTLSCSPISGHRSVSWYQQTPGQGLQFLFEYFSETQRNKGNFPGRFSGRQFSNSRSEMNVSTLELGDSALYLCASSLANTEATEAFFGQGTRLTVV.

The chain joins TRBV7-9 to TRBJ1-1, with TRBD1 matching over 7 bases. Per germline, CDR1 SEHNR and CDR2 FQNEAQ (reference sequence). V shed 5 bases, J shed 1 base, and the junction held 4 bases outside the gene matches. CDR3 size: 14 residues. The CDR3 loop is CASSPGTENTEAFF. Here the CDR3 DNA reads TGTGCCAGCAGCCCCGGGACAGAGAACACTGAAGCTTTCTTT.

CDR3 DNA sequence: TGTGCCAGCGGTATAGTCATAGCGGGAGTCTCGGGCGAGCAGTACTTC. The encoded protein is CASGIVIAGVSGEQYF. The genes are TRBV27 and TRBJ2-7; 9 positions match TRBD2. Germline V lookup: CDR1 MNHEY, CDR2 SMNVEV (reference sequence). The CDR3 contains 16 residues. Trimming removed 8 bases from V and 6 bases from J; junction bases left unmatched: 17.

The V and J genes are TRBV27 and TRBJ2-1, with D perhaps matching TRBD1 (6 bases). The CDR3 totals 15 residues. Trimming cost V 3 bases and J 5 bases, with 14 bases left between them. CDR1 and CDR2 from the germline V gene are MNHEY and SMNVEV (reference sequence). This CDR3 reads CASSFYQGPNNEQFF. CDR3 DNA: TGTGCCAGCAGTTTTTACCAGGGGCCAAACAATGAGCAGTTCTTC.

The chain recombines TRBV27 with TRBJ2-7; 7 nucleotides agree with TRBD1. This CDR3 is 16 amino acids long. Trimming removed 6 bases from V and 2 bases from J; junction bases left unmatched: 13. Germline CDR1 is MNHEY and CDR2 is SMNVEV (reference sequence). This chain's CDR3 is CASRVPGSGQAYEQYF. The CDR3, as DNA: TGTGCCAGCAGAGTCCCAGGCAGCGGACAGGCCTACGAGCAGTACTTC.

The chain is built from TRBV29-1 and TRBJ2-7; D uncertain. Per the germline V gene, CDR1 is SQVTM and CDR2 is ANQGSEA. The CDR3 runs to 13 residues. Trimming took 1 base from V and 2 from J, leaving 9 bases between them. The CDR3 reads CSVEAQDTYEQYF. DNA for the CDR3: TGCAGCGTTGAAGCCCAGGATACCTACGAGCAGTACTTC.

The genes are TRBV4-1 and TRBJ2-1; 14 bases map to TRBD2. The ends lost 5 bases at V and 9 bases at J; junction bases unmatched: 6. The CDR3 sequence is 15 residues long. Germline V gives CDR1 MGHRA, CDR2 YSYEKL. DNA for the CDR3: TGCGCCAGCAGCGCTCCGGGACTAGCGGGAGTTGAGCAGTTCTTC. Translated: CASSAPGLAGVEQFF.

The DNA for the CDR3 is TGTGCCAGCAGTGAACGATCGGGGGCGAACACCGGGGAGCTGTTTTTT. Amino acid sequence: CASSERSGANTGELFF. The genes are TRBV25-1 and TRBJ2-2; D might be TRBD2 (6 bases). V was cut by 2 bases and J by 0 bases, with 10 bases left in between. The CDR3 covers 16 residues. Germline V gives CDR1 MGHDK, CDR2 SYGVNS.

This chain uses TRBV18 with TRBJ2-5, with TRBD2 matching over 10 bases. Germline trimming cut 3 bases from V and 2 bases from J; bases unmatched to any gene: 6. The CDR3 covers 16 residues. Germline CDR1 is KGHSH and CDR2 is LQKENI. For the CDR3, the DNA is TGTGCCAGCTCACCTAGGAGCGGGAGGGGTCAAGAGACCCAGTACTTC. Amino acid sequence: CASSPRSGRGQETQYF.

The CDR3 protein is CASSPGLAGAYEQYF. Written as DNA, the CDR3 is TGTGCCAGCAGCCCTGGACTAGCGGGAGCCTACGAGCAGTACTTC. The chain uses TRBV4-2 and TRBJ2-7; 13 bases are a match to TRBD2. Looked up from germline, CDR1 is LGHNA and CDR2 is YNFKEQ. This CDR3 is built from 15 residues. V shed 4 bases, J shed 2 bases, and the junction held 2 bases outside the gene matches.

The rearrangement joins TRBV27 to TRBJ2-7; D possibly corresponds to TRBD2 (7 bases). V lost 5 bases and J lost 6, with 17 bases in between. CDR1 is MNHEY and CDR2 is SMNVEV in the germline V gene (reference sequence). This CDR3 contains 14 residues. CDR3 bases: TGTGCCAGCAGTAGGGAGGGGGGCTTGGTCGAGCAGTACTTC. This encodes CASSREGGLVEQYF.